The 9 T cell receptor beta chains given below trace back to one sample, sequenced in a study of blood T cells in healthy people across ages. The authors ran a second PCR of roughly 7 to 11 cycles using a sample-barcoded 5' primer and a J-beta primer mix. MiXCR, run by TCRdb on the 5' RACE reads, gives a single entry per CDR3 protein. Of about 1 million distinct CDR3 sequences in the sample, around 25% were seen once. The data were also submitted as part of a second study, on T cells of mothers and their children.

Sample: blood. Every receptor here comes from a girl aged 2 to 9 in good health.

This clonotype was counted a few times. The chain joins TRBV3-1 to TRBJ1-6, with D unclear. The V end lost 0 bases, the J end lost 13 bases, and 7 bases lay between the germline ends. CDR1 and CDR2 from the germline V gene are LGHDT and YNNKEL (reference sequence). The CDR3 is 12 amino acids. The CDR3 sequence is CASSQEWMPLHF. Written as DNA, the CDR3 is TGTGCCAGCAGCCAAGAGTGGATGCCCCTCCACTTT.

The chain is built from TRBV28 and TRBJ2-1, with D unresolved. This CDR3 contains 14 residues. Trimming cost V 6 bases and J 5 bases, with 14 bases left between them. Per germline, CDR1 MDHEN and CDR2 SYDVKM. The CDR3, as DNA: TGTGCCAGCAGAAAGGCAATTGGGGACAATGAGCAGTTCTTC. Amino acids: CASRKAIGDNEQFF.

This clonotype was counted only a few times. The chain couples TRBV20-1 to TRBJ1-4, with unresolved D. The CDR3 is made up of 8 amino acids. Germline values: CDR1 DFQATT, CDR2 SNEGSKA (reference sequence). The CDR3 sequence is CSPFELFF. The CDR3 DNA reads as TGCAGCCCATTTGAACTGTTTTTT.

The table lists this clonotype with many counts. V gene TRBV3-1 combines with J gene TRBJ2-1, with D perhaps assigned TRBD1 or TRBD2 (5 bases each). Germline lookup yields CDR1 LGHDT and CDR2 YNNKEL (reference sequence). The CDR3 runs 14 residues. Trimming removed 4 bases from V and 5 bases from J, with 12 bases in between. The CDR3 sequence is CASSPEEGHNEQFF. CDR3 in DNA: TGTGCCAGCAGCCCCGAAGAGGGGCACAATGAGCAGTTCTTC.

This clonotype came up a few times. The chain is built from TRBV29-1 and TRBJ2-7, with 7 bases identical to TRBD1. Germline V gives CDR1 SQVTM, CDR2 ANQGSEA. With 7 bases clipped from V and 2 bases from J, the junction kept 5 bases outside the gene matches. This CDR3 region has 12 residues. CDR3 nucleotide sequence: TGCAGCGCGTGGGACAGCCCCTACGAGCAGTACTTC. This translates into CSAWDSPYEQYF.

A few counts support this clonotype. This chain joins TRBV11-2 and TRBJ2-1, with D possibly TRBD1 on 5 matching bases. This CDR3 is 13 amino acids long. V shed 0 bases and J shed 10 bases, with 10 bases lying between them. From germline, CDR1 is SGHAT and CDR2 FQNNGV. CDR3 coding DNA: TGTGCCAGCAGCTTAGATTTAGGGGTCGAGCAGTTCTTC. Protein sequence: CASSLDLGVEQFF.

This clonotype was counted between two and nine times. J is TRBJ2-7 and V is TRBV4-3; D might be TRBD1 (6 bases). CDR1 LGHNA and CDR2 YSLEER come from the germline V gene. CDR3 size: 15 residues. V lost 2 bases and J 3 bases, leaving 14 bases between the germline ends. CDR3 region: CASSQSSDRYYEQYF. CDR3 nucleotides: TGCGCCAGCAGCCAATCGTCCGACAGGTACTACGAGCAGTACTTC.

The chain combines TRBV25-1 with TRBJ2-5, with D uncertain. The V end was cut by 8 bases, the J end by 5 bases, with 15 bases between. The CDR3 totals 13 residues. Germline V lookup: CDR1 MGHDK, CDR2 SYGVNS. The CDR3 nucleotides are TGTGCCAGCGATGGAGTCTTACAGGAGACCCAGTACTTC. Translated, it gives CASDGVLQETQYF.

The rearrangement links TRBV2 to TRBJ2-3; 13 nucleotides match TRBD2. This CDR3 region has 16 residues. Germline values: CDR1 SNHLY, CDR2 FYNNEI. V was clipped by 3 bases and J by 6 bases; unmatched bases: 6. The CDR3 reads CASSDTSGGVQDTQYF. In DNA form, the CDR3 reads TGTGCCAGCAGTGATACTAGCGGGGGGGTTCAGGATACGCAGTATTTT.